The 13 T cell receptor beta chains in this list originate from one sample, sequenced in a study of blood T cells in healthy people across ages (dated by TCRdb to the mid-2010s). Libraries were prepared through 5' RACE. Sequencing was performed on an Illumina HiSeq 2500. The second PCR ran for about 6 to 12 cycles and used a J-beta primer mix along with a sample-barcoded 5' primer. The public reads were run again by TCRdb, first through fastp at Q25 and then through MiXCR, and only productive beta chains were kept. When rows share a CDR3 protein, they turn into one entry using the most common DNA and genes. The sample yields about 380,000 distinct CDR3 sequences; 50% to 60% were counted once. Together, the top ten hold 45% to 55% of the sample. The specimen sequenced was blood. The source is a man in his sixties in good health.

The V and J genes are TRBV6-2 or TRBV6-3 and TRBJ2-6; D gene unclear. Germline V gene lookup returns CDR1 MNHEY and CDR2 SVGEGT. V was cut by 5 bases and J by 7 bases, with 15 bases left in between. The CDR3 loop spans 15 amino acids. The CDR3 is CASSPPGRGANVLTF. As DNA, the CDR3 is TGTGCCAGCAGTCCCCCTGGTAGAGGCGCCAACGTCCTGACTTTC.

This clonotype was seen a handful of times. CDR3 region: CASSSQGSTAYEQYF. The CDR3 DNA is TGTGCCAGCAGCTCCCAGGGGAGCACTGCCTACGAGCAGTACTTC. The chain joins TRBV11-1 to TRBJ2-7; D possibly corresponds to TRBD1 (6 bases). The CDR3 spans 15 residues. Trimming shortened V by 4 bases and J by 2 bases, and 15 bases separated the two germline ends. Germline loops: CDR1 SGHAT, CDR2 FQDESV (reference sequence).

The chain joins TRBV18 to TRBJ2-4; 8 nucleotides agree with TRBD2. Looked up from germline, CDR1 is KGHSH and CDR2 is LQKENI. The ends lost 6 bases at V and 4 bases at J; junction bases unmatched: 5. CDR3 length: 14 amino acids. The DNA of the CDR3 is TGTGCCAGCTCCCCGGGACTAGGGAAAAACATTCAGTACTTC. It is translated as CASSPGLGKNIQYF.

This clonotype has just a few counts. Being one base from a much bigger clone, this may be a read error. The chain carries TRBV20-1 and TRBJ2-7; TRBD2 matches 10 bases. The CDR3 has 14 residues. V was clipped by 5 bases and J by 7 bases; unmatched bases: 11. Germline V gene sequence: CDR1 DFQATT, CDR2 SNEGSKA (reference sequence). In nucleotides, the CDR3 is TGCAGTGCTGGATCTAGCGGGGGCGGGAATGAGCAGTACTTC. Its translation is CSAGSSGGGNEQYF.

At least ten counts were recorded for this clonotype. CDR3 coding DNA: TGTGCCAGCAGCGTAGTGGGAAACACTGAAGCTTTCTTT. Protein product: CASSVVGNTEAFF. The chain couples TRBV7-9 to TRBJ1-1; unclear D gene. Trimming removed 5 bases from V and 2 bases from J, with 9 bases in between. CDR3 length: 13 amino acids. CDR1 and CDR2 (germline): SEHNR, FQNEAQ (reference sequence).

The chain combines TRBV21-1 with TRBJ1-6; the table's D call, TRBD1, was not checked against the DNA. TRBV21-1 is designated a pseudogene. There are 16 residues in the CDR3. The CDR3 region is CASSPRFRSYNSPLHF. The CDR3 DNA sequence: TGTGCCAGCAGCCCCCGGTTCAGGAGCTATAATTCACCCCTCCACTTT.

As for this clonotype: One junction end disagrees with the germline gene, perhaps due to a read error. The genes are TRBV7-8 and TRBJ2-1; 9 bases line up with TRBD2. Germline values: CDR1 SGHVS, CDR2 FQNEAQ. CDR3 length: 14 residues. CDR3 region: CASSLASGGRGQFF. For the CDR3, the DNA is TGTGCCAGCAGCCTAGCGAGCGGGGGGCGCGGGCAGTTCTTC. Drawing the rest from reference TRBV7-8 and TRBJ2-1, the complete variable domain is GAGVSQSPRYKVAKRGQDVALRCDPISGHVSLFWYQQALGQGPEFLTYFQNEAQLDKSGLPSDRFFAERPEGSVSTLKIQRTQQEDSAVYLCASSLASGGRGQFFGPGTRLTVL.

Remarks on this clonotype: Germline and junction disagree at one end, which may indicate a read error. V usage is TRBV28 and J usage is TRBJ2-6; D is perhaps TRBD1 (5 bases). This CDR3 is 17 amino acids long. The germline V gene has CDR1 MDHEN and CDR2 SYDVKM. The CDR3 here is CASSTRENGPGANVPTF. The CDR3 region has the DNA TGTGCCAGCAGTACCAGGGAAAATGGGCCTGGGGCCAACGTCCCGACTTTC.

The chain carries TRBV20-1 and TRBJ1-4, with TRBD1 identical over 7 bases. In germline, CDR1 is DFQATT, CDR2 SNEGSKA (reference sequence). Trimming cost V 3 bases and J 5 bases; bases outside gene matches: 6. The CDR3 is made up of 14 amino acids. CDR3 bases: TGCAGTGCTAGCCCAGGGGGGGGCAATGAAAAACTGTTTTTT. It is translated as CSASPGGGNEKLFF.

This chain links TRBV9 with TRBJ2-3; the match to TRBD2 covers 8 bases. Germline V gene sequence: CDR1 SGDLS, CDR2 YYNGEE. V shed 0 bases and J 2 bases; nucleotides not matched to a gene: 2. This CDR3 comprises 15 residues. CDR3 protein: CASSVVSGVTDTQYF. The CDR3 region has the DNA TGTGCCAGCAGCGTAGTTAGCGGGGTCACAGATACGCAGTATTTT.

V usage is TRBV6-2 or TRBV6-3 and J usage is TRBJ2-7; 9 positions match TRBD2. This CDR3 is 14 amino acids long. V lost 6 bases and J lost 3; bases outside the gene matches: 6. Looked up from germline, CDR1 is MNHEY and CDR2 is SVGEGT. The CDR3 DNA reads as TGTGCCAGCAGACCGCATAGCGGGAGCTACGAGCAGTACTTC. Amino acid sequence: CASRPHSGSYEQYF.

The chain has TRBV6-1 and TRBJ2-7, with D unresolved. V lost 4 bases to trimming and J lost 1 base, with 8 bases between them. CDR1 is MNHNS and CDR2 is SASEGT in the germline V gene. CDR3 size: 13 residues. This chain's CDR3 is CASSVWQSYEQYF. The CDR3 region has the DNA TGTGCCAGCAGTGTTTGGCAGTCCTACGAGCAGTACTTC.

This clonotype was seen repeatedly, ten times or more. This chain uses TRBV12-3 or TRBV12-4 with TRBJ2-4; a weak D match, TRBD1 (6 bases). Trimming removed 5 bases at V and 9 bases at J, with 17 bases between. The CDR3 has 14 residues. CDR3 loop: CASSTWTEESIQYF. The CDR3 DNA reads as TGTGCCAGCAGTACTTGGACAGAGGAAAGCATTCAGTACTTC.